This T cell receptor beta chain was retrieved from a study of cytomegalovirus exposure and HLA in healthy donors. Notes on the study in general: When a later analysis compared HLA-associated TCR beta chains with equally common others, the HLA-associated chains turned out to be more clonally expanded and to have lower generation probabilities.

Germline V gives CDR1 SGHNT, CDR2 YYREEE (reference sequence). After removal of 5 bases from V and 2 bases from J, the junction contained 3 bases not matched to a gene. This CDR3 region has 14 residues. Details on this clone: Antigen specificity is unknown.

The PCR used 60 Vbeta and 13 Jbeta primers. The method was immunoSEQ multiplex PCR; TCRdb's version includes in-frame clones alone and lacks a portion of them. Counted here are roughly 120,000 clones, roughly three quarters occurring once; the ten biggest clones make up more than 1.5%. This receptor was identified in a man aged 18 to 30 in good health and CMV-seronegative. The chain combines TRBV5-4 with TRBJ2-7, with TRBD1 matching 11 bases. Material: PBMCs. CDR3 amino acids: CASSWGQGAYEQYV. DNA for the CDR3: TGTGCCAGCAGTTGGGGACAGGGGGCCTACGAGCAGTACGTC.